This TCR beta chain emerged from a study of blood T cell repertoires in COVID-19 (dated by TCRdb to about 2020). Regarding the research as a whole: Collaborator samples came from the United States, Italy and Spain and covered acute and convalescent phases of COVID-19. The repertoires were released in a freely available public database intended as a resource for research on the immune response to SARS-CoV-2. Nearly every sample came with metadata listing a de-identified subject ID, COVID-19 status, age in years and sex. Where HLA class I and class II types were available, the types were taken from metadata supplied by the sample provider, not from assay-based typing. Samples came from the ongoing ImmuneRACE study (first 160 participants) plus 1,254 subjects from 6 global collaborators. The dataset comprised deeply sampled blood TCRbeta repertoires from subjects exposed to, actively infected with, or recovered from COVID-19. The material from the prospective study consisted of cDNA or gDNA derived from T cells, B-cell-depleted T cells, or PBMCs.

Per the germline V gene, SGHTA is the CDR1 and FQGTGA is the CDR2. The CDR3 starts with the cysteine, ends with the phenylalanine, and has 14 residues. Just the 42-base CDR3 DNA is kept, in frame starting at base 1. V ends up 4 bases short and J 4 bases short, with an unmatched junction base count of 6. Broad study findings and their caveats: The quantity of clinical and demographic metadata differed by source and by participant and was supplied without curation.

TCRbeta CDR3 regions were amplified from genomic DNA using the immunoSEQ Assay, a bias-controlled multiplex PCR. As for how the authors treated the data: Within the assay, amplification of reference gene primers was used to estimate how many nucleated cells each sample contained. To quantify the absolute abundance of each unique TCRbeta CDR3 rearrangement, sequence reads were collapsed and filtered. For each sample, productive Simpson clonality was calculated as the square root of Simpson's diversity index across productive rearrangements. Not all clones reach the TCRdb copy of this immuneACCESS table, which keeps in-frame sequences only. Checked studies attribute under half of the gap to unresolved V genes and leave the rest unexplained. The V and J calls and clone size were taken over from that table, and D and trimming were inferred from the DNA. The sample table holds around 100,000 clones, of which less than 80% were seen once. About 20% of the sample comes from the top ten.

Each collaborating institution followed its own protocols to collect whole blood in K2EDTA tubes. For TCRbeta analysis, collaborators shipped samples as frozen whole blood, isolated PBMCs, or DNA extracted from either of those sample types. With regard to this clone: Its antigen is unknown. It has no much larger one-base neighbor in the sample; base qualities were not kept.

The sequenced material came from peripheral blood. Recombination connected TRBV7-3 to TRBJ1-1, with 7 middle bases fitting TRBD1. The origin of this receptor is a man between 70 and 80 years old with active or convalescent COVID-19. The encoded CDR3 is CASSSGTEGTEAFF. The DNA reads TGTGCCAGCAGCTCCGGGACAGAGGGCACTGAAGCTTTCTTT.